This TCR beta chain was sequenced during a study of cytomegalovirus exposure and HLA in healthy donors. PCR primers comprised 60 Vbeta and 13 Jbeta primers. The assay was immunoSEQ multiplex PCR, and TCRdb's table has in-frame clones only and misses some. The top ten clones hold around 2.4% of a sample with about 160,000 clones, roughly 75% of them seen once. Findings and caveats of the study: In a later analysis, V- and J-gene trimming of beta chains associated with a DCLRE1C missense variant, replicated independently. CMV serostatus was the sole immune exposure data available. Later on, an analysis tied 15,000 or so TCR beta sequences to HLA alleles at 0.05 false discovery rate.

The germline V gene encodes CDR1 MNHNY and CDR2 SVGAGI (reference sequence). This CDR3 is built from 15 residues. V was shortened by 6 bases and J by 10 bases, with 19 bases between the two germline ends. Turning to this clone: Its specificity is unknown.

The receptor's source is a female donor in good health and CMV-seronegative. The sample taken for sequencing was PBMCs. The V call is TRBV6-6, the J call TRBJ1-6, with a weak D call TRBD1 (5 bases). DNA for the CDR3: TGTGCCAGCAGCCAAACTGGAGCGGGGCGGTCACCCCTCCACTTT. Protein: CASSQTGAGRSPLHF.